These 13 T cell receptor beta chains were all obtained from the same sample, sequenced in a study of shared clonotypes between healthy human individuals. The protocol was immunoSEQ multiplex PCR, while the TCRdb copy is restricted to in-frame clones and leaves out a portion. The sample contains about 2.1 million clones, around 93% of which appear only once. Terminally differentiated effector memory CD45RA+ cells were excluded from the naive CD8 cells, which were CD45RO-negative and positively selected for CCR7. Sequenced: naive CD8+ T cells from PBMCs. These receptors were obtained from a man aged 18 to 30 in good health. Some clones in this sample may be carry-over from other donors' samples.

The CDR3 nucleotides read TGTGCCAGCAGTTTACTGGCAAAATCGAACACTGAAGCTTTCTTT. This gives the protein CASSLLAKSNTEAFF. The chain recombines TRBV28 with TRBJ1-1; D unclear. The CDR3 runs 15 residues. Trimming took 2 bases from V and 1 from J, leaving 11 bases between them. Germline values: CDR1 MDHEN, CDR2 SYDVKM.

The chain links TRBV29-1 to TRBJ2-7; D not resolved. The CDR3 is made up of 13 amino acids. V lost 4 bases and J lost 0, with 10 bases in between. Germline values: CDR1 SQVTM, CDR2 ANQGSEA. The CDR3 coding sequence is TGCAGCGTTGTAGGGCATACCTCCTACGAGCAGTACTTC. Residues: CSVVGHTSYEQYF.

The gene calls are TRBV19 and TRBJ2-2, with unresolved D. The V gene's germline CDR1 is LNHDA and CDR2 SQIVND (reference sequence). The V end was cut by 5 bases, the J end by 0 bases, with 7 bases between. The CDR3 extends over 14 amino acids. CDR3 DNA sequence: TGTGCCAGTAGTCCGTACCCGAACACCGGGGAGCTGTTTTTT. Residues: CASSPYPNTGELFF.

The CDR3 loop is CASSGGTEPTKQYF. The CDR3, as DNA: TGTGCCAGCAGCGGCGGGACAGAGCCTACGAAGCAGTACTTC. The rearrangement uses TRBV7-9 and TRBJ2-7, with D possibly matching TRBD1 (7 bases). This CDR3 comprises 14 residues. CDR1 and CDR2 (germline): SEHNR, FQNEAQ (reference sequence). V was cut by 5 bases and J by 8 bases, with 19 bases left in between.

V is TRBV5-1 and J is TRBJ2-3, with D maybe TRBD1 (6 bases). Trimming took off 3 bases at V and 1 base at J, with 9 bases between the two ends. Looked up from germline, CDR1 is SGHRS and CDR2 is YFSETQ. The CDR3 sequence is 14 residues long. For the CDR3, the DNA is TGCGCCAGCAGCTCAGGGGTGGGCACAGATACGCAGTATTTT. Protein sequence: CASSSGVGTDTQYF.

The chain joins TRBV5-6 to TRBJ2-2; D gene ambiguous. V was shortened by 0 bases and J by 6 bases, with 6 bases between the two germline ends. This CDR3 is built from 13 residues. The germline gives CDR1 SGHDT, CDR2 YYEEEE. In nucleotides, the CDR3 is TGTGCCAGCAGCTTGGGTAGACCCGGGGAGCTGTTTTTT. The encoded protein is CASSLGRPGELFF.

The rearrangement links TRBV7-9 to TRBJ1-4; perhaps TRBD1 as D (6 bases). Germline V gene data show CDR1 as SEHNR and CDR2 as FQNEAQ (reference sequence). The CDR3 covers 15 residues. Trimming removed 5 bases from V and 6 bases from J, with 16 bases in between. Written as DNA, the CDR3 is TGTGCCAGCAGCGTCCGGGGCAGGGGAGATGAAAAACTGTTTTTT. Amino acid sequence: CASSVRGRGDEKLFF.

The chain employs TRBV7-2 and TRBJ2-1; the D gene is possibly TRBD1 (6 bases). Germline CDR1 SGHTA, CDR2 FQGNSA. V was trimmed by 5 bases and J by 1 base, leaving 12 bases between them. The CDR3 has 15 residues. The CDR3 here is CASSPDRLSYNEQFF. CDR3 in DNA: TGTGCCAGCAGCCCCGACAGGTTATCCTACAATGAGCAGTTCTTC. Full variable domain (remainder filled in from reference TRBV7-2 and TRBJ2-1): GAGVSQSPSNKVTEKGKDVELRCDPISGHTALYWYRQSLGQGLEFLIYFQGNSAPDKSGLPSDRFSAERTGGSVSTLTIQRTQQEDSAVYLCASSPDRLSYNEQFFGPGTRLTVL.

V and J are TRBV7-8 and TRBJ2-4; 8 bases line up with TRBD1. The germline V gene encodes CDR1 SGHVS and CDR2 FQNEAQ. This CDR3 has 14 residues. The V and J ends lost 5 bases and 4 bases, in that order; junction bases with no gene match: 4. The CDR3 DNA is TGTGCCAGCAGCGTAGACAGGGGTAAAAACATTCAGTACTTC. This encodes CASSVDRGKNIQYF.

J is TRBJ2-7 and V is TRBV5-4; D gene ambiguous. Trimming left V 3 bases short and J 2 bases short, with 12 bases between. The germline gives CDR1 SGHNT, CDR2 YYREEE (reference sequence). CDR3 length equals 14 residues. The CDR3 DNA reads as TGTGCCAGCAGCTGGGGTGGACCGACCTACGAGCAGTACTTC. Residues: CASSWGGPTYEQYF. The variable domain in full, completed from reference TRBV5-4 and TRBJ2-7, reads ETGVTQSPTHLIKTRGQQVTLRCSSQSGHNTVSWYQQALGQGPQFIFQYYREEENGRGNFPPRFSGLQFPNYSSELNVNALELDDSALYLCASSWGGPTYEQYFGPGTRLTVT.

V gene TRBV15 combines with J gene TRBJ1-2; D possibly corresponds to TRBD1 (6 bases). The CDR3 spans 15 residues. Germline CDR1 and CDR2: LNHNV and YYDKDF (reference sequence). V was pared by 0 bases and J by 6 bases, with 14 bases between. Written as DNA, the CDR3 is TGTGCCACCAGCAGAGATCGGGGGGCGCCTAATGGCTACACCTTC. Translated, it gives CATSRDRGAPNGYTF.

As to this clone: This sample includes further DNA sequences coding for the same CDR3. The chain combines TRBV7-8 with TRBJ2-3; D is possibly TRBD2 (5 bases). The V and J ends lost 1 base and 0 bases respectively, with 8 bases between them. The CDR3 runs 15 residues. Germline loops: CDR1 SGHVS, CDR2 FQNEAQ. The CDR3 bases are TGTGCCAGCAGCTTAGTTGGCGGGAGCACAGATACGCAGTATTTT. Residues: CASSLVGGSTDTQYF.

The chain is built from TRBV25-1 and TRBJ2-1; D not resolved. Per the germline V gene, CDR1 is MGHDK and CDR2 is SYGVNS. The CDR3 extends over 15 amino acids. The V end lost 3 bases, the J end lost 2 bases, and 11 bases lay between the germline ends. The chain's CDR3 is CASSDGQLAYNEQFF. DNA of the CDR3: TGTGCCAGCAGTGATGGGCAGCTTGCCTACAATGAGCAGTTCTTC.